The next 20 T cell receptor beta chains were all read from a single sample in a study of metastatic and nonmetastatic thyroid tumors. Among the patients, none had received any treatment before thyroid surgery. TCRdb redid the clone calls on the PCR reads using MiXCR. The sample yields fewer than 35,000 clones, about a sixth seen once. The sequencing input was blood. Every receptor here comes from a female donor with papillary thyroid cancer or a benign thyroid nodule (not recorded which). Some clones in this sample may be carry-over from other donors' samples.

A note on this clone: One end of the junction fails to match germline, which may point to a read error. This chain joins TRBV7-6 and TRBJ2-7; 10 positions agree with TRBD1. The CDR3 loop spans 15 amino acids. CDR1 is SGHVS, CDR2 FNYEAQ, per germline. This CDR3 is CASILSGQGNAEQYF. The CDR3 DNA reads as TGTGCCAGCATCTTATCGGGACAGGGGAACGCCGAGCAGTACTTC.

The CDR3 loop is CASSYGGASNYRYTF. CDR3 in DNA: TGTGCCAGCAGTTACGGGGGGGCTTCTAACTATAGATACACCTTC. The V and J genes are TRBV6-2 or TRBV6-3 and TRBJ1-2; D may be TRBD1 (6 bases). V was shortened by 2 bases and J by 11 bases, with 21 bases between the two germline ends. Germline CDR1 is MNHEY and CDR2 is SVGEGT. The CDR3 length is 15 residues.

This clone was counted ten times or more. The J gene is TRBJ1-5, the V gene TRBV20-1; D call uncertain. V was shortened by 6 bases and J by 7 bases, with 16 bases between the two germline ends. The germline CDR1 and CDR2 sequences are DFQATT and SNEGSKA (reference sequence). The CDR3 spans 13 residues. CDR3 amino acids: CSARWQEEQPQHF. CDR3 coding DNA: TGCAGTGCCCGTTGGCAAGAAGAACAGCCCCAGCATTTT.

This chain joins TRBV6-2 or TRBV6-3 and TRBJ2-2, with D tentatively TRBD1 or TRBD2 (5 bases each). This CDR3 has 14 residues. The V gene's germline CDR1 is MNHEY and CDR2 SVGEGT. Trimming cost V 4 bases and J 4 bases, with 10 bases left between them. The CDR3 coding sequence is TGTGCCAGCAGTTGGGGGTCTCTCACCGGGGAGCTGTTTTTT. This translates into CASSWGSLTGELFF.

The chain combines TRBV20-1 with TRBJ2-5, with TRBD2 matching 12 bases. CDR1 is DFQATT and CDR2 is SNEGSKA in the germline V gene (reference sequence). This CDR3 has 16 amino acids. V gave up 3 bases and J gave up 1 base; unmatched junction bases: 6. The CDR3 is CSARSLAGGPQETQYF. The CDR3 region has the DNA TGCAGTGCTAGGTCTCTAGCGGGAGGGCCCCAAGAGACCCAGTACTTC.

This clone has a count of ten or more. V usage is TRBV12-3 or TRBV12-4 and J usage is TRBJ1-5; 8 bases match TRBD1. The CDR3 has 15 amino acids. J lost 1 base, V lost 4 bases, and 3 bases had no gene match. The CDR3, as DNA: TGTGCCAGCAGTTGGACAGGGTCCAGCAATCAGCCCCAGCATTTT. It translates to CASSWTGSSNQPQHF.

V gene TRBV9 combines with J gene TRBJ2-1, with TRBD2 matching over 12 bases. V shed 1 base, J shed 8 bases, and the junction held 4 bases outside the gene matches. The germline V gene encodes CDR1 SGDLS and CDR2 YYNGEE. CDR3 length equals 15 residues. DNA for the CDR3: TGTGCCAGCAGCGTACTAGCGGGGGGGCTATATGAGCAGTTCTTC. It encodes CASSVLAGGLYEQFF. The variable domain in full, completed from reference TRBV9 and TRBJ2-1, reads DSGVTQTPKHLITATGQRVTLRCSPRSGDLSVYWYQQSLDQGLQFLIQYYNGEERAKGNILERFSAQQFPDLHSELNLSSLELGDSALYFCASSVLAGGLYEQFFGPGTRLTVL.

This clone was seen many times. The chain is built from TRBV7-6 and TRBJ2-1; 13 bases agree with TRBD2. This CDR3 is built from 17 residues. V dropped 4 bases and J dropped 1; count of bases not matched to a gene: 4. Germline loops: CDR1 SGHVS, CDR2 FNYEAQ. CDR3 bases: TGTGCCAGCAGCTCGGGACTAGCGGGATCTTCCTACAATGAGCAGTTCTTC. Translation gives CASSSGLAGSSYNEQFF.

The sample holds many counts of this clone. The chain has TRBV20-1 and TRBJ2-1; D is unresolved. There are 12 residues in the CDR3. The V gene's germline CDR1 is DFQATT and CDR2 SNEGSKA (reference sequence). Deletions cut 3 bases from V and 9 bases from J, with 12 bases between. This CDR3 is CSASPNDGEQFF. DNA of the CDR3: TGCAGTGCTAGCCCCAATGATGGTGAGCAGTTCTTC.

By its share, this clone is medium-sized. The chain has TRBV6-5 and TRBJ2-7; D call uncertain. Germline V lookup: CDR1 MNHEY, CDR2 SVGAGI. Trimming took 0 bases from V and 6 from J, leaving 12 bases between them. The CDR3 has 14 amino acids. CDR3 residues: CASSYSRALREQYF. The DNA of the CDR3 is TGTGCCAGCAGTTACTCTCGGGCTTTGCGCGAGCAGTACTTC.

Regarding this clone: A much larger clone sits a single nucleotide away, making a read error possible. The gene calls are TRBV20-1 and TRBJ1-1, with D perhaps matching TRBD1 (5 bases). Germline loops: CDR1 DFQATT, CDR2 SNEGSKA (reference sequence). The CDR3 has 13 residues. The CDR3 loop is CSDGGTANTESFF. The CDR3 DNA reads as TGCAGTGATGGAGGGACGGCGAACACTGAATCTTTCTTT.

This clone was recorded many times. The CDR3 DNA reads TGTGCCAGCACTGCACCCAGGGATGCAGATACGCAGTATTTT. Translated, it gives CASTAPRDADTQYF. The chain has TRBV6-1 and TRBJ2-3; D possibly corresponds to TRBD1 (5 bases). V lost 7 bases and J lost 4, with 15 bases in between. CDR3 length: 14 amino acids. Germline CDR1 and CDR2: MNHNS and SASEGT.

This clone was seen ten or more times. V usage is TRBV24-1 and J usage is TRBJ1-5, with a possible D match to TRBD1 (6 bases). Germline V CDR1 and CDR2: KGHDR, SFDVKD. V lost 4 bases and J lost 5, with 11 bases in between. This CDR3 contains 14 residues. DNA for the CDR3: TGTGCCACCAGTGAAACAGGGATGCATCAGCCCCAGCATTTT. This sequence encodes CATSETGMHQPQHF.

There are many counts of this clone. This chain uses TRBV6-1 with TRBJ1-1; D unclear. The ends were cut back, 9 bases at V and 0 bases at J, with 11 bases in the middle. Per the germline V gene, CDR1 is MNHNS and CDR2 is SASEGT. This CDR3 region has 13 residues. The CDR3 protein is CASADGLNTEAFF. The CDR3 nucleotides read TGTGCCAGTGCGGACGGTCTGAACACTGAAGCTTTCTTT.

Many counts were recorded for this clone. A much more abundant neighbour one base away suggests this may be a read error. The chain joins TRBV20-1 to TRBJ1-2, with 7 positions matching TRBD1. The CDR3 covers 16 residues. The germline CDR1 and CDR2 sequences are DFQATT and SNEGSKA (reference sequence). V dropped 1 base and J dropped 5; count of bases not matched to a gene: 13. For the CDR3, the DNA is TGCAGTGCTAGAGGTCAAGGCAGGGGGGAGTGGTATGGCTACACCTTC. Translating it yields CSARGQGRGEWYGYTF.

Concerning this clone itself: A single base separates this from a much larger clone, so it may be a read error. The chain has TRBV20-1 and TRBJ2-5, with a tentative D call TRBD2 (5 bases). The germline gives CDR1 DFQATT, CDR2 SNEGSKA (reference sequence). This CDR3 is 13 amino acids long. CDR3 protein: CSASHGLSENQYF. Written as DNA, the CDR3 is TGCAGTGCTAGTCATGGGCTTAGCGAGAACCAGTACTTC.

There are many counts of this clone. The chain couples TRBV7-6 to TRBJ2-2, with D possibly matching TRBD1 (5 bases). The V gene's germline CDR1 is SGHVS and CDR2 FNYEAQ. The CDR3 contains 16 residues. Between the trimmed V and J ends, which lost 1 base and 4 bases, there was a span of 13 bases. This chain's CDR3 is CASSLEGSQSTGELFF. In DNA, the CDR3 is TGTGCCAGCAGCTTAGAGGGGTCCCAGAGCACCGGGGAGCTGTTTTTT.

With respect to this clone: A much bigger clone sits one base away, suggesting this may be a read error. The rearrangement uses TRBV5-8 and TRBJ2-1; TRBD2 aligns across 7 bases. The CDR3 runs 12 residues. V lost 1 base, J lost 12 bases, and 4 bases stayed unmatched. CDR1 is SGHTS and CDR2 is YDEGEE in the germline V gene. CDR3 residues: CASSLSREGQFF. The CDR3 region has the DNA TGTGCCAGCAGCTTGAGTAGGGAGGGGCAGTTCTTC.

By proportion, this clone is medium-sized. This chain joins TRBV6-1 and TRBJ1-6, with D perhaps TRBD1 (5 bases). V lost 8 bases to trimming and J lost 7 bases, with 18 bases between them. The CDR3 totals 15 residues. Germline V gene data show CDR1 as MNHNS and CDR2 as SASEGT. The CDR3 DNA reads TGTGCCAGCCTTGAAGTGTCAGGGAACAATTCACCCCTCCACTTT. Protein sequence: CASLEVSGNNSPLHF.

This clone was picked up many times. The chain carries TRBV11-2 and TRBJ1-5; D is possibly TRBD1 (5 bases). Germline V gene sequence: CDR1 SGHAT, CDR2 FQNNGV. This CDR3 is 15 amino acids long. V was pared by 4 bases and J by 1 base, with 11 bases between. Here the CDR3 DNA reads TGTGCCAGCAGCTCCCAGACAGCCAGCAATCAGCCCCAGCATTTT. Protein product: CASSSQTASNQPQHF.